The present T cell receptor (beta chain) was sequenced within a study of shared clonotypes between healthy human individuals. Study-wide results and caveats: Apart from blood, nothing was sampled; tissue repertoires likely differ.

A word on this clone: As yet, its antigen is unknown.

Repertoires were generated with immunoSEQ multiplex PCR, while TCRdb's copy carries only in-frame clones and drops some. Here the sample spans hundreds of thousands of clones, roughly four fifths being singletons. The CDR3 sequence is 14 residues long. With 3 bases removed from V and 2 bases from J, the gap between germline ends came to 8 bases. Germline V lookup: CDR1 MNHEY, CDR2 SMNVEV (reference sequence). The sequencing input was PBMCs. The V call is TRBV27, the J call TRBJ2-1; the D is unclear. The clonotype originates from a woman aged 40-49 years in good health. Some clones in this sample may be carry-over from other donors' samples. The CDR3, as DNA: TGTGCCAGCAGTTTCCCGGGCACCTACAATGAGCAGTTCTTC. Translating it yields CASSFPGTYNEQFF.